This T cell receptor (beta chain) was identified during a study of blood T cells in healthy people across ages. Study as a whole: Roughly one uniquely barcoded beta molecule per two T cells was captured. General study points: Naive T cell percentage by flow cytometry tracked strongly with beta diversity.

Of note for this clonotype: Its antigen remains unidentified.

A second about 6 to 11 cycle PCR used barcoded and J-beta primers. TCRdb independently ran MiXCR on the 5' RACE reads; one entry per CDR3 protein. The table records some 920,000 distinct CDR3 sequences, approximately 50% of them present only once. Germline V gene lookup returns CDR1 SGHRS and CDR2 YFSETQ. This CDR3 has 14 amino acids. V lost 0 bases to trimming and J lost 6 bases, with 13 bases between them. The sequence was collected from an older woman in good health. Sample: blood. The chain carries TRBV5-1 and TRBJ2-7, with D possibly matching TRBD2 (7 bases). This CDR3 reads CASSLGGGASEQYF. In DNA, the CDR3 is TGCGCCAGCAGCTTGGGAGGGGGGGCCAGCGAGCAGTACTTC. The variable domain in full, completed from reference TRBV5-1 and TRBJ2-7, reads KAGVTQTPRYLIKTRGQQVTLSCSPISGHRSVSWYQQTPGQGLQFLFEYFSETQRNKGNFPGRFSGRQFSNSRSEMNVSTLELGDSALYLCASSLGGGASEQYFGPGTRLTVT.